Listed below are T cell receptor beta chains from one sample, sequenced in a study of T cell repertoires in cytomegalovirus infection. Each CDR3 protein is one row after TCRdb ran MiXCR on the reads. Here the sample spans hundreds of thousands of distinct CDR3 sequences, roughly a third being singletons. Their recognized antigens are unknown. This specimen consisted of cultured PBMCs, obtained from culture after CMV antigen stimulation. The receptors stem from a human donor in good health (CMV status not recorded). Some clones in this sample may be carry-over from other donors' samples. The CDR3 runs from the conserved cysteine through the conserved F or W. The order of the fields is J gene, CDR3 length, V gene, clone size, D gene, CDR3 DNA, CDR3 protein. D genes are given only for firm matches. The listing skips clone size in some rows; elsewhere it reads once, few, many or a size class.

TRBJ2-2	13	TRBV12-3/TRBV12-4	NA	TRBD1	TGTGCCAGCAGTATCCACAGGGGCGGGGAGCTGTTTTTT	CASSIHRGGELFF
TRBJ2-7	11	TRBV15	NA	NA	TGTGCCACCAGCGAGGGCTACGAGCAGTACTTC	CATSEGYEQYF
TRBJ2-1	15	TRBV7-8	NA	TRBD2	TGTGCCAGCAGTCCTCGGGCGGGAGTTAATAATGAGCAGTTCTTC	CASSPRAGVNNEQFF
TRBJ1-4	15	TRBV5-4	NA	NA	TGTGCCAGCAGCTCGGACAGATCAACTAATGAAAAACTGTTTTTT	CASSSDRSTNEKLFF
TRBJ2-1	15	TRBV7-2	NA	TRBD2	TGTGCCAGCAGCGCGATAGCGGGAGGGCCCGATGAGCAGTTCTTC	CASSAIAGGPDEQFF
TRBJ1-5	14	TRBV12-3/TRBV12-4	few	NA	TGTGCCAGCAGCCTCGGCGGACCCAATCAGCCCCAGCATTTT	CASSLGGPNQPQHF
TRBJ1-2	13	TRBV19	many	NA	TGTGCCAGTAGTATTACGGGGAACTATGGCTACACCTTC	CASSITGNYGYTF
TRBJ2-1	17	TRBV12-3/TRBV12-4	many	NA	TGTGCCAGCAGCCTTGGAGGCGGGATAAGCTCCTACAATGAGCAGTTCTTC	CASSLGGGISSYNEQFF
TRBJ2-1	19	TRBV7-3	many	TRBD2	TGTGCCAGCAGCTCCCGGGCGGGAGGTAAGCTGGGCTCCTACAATGAGCAGTTCTTC	CASSSRAGGKLGSYNEQFF
TRBJ1-1	15	TRBV28	NA	NA	TGTGCCAGCAGTCTACCCCAGGGGATTGGGGCTGAAGCTTTCTTT	CASSLPQGIGAEAFF
TRBJ2-5	14	TRBV7-2	NA	TRBD1	TGTGCCAGCAGCACTCGGACAGGGGAGCAGACCCAGTACTTC	CASSTRTGEQTQYF
TRBJ2-7	14	TRBV4-3	few	NA	TGCGCCAGCAGCCAAGCAACAGGGAGATACGAGCAGTACTTC	CASSQATGRYEQYF
TRBJ2-5	16	TRBV4-3	few	TRBD2	TGCGCCAGCAGCCAAGGGCTAGCGGGGTTACAAGAGACCCAGTACTTC	CASSQGLAGLQETQYF
TRBJ1-1	15	TRBV7-9	few	NA	TGTGCCAGCAGCTCCCCGAAGAGTTGGAACACTGAAGCTTTCTTT	CASSSPKSWNTEAFF
TRBJ2-5	16	TRBV11-1	NA	TRBD1	TGTGCCAGCAGCTCAACCGCGGGACAGGGAGAAGTTACCCAGTACTTC	CASSSTAGQGEVTQYF
TRBJ2-3	17	TRBV27	NA	NA	TGTGCCAGCAGTCGAGGACAGTTATCAGCCCACACAGATACGCAGTATTTT	CASSRGQLSAHTDTQYF
TRBJ2-5	14	TRBV7-9	NA	NA	TGTGCCAGCAGCTCGGGACGGCTGGACGAGACCCAGTACTTC	CASSSGRLDETQYF
TRBJ2-1	18	TRBV7-8	NA	NA	TGTGCCAGCAGACATACCGGGACTTCGCACAGCTCCTACAATGAGCAGTTCTTC	CASRHTGTSHSSYNEQFF
TRBJ1-2	17	TRBV12-5	NA	TRBD1	TGTGCTAGTGGTTCCGGGACAGCCCAAGGGGCCTATGGTGGCTACACCTTC	CASGSGTAQGAYGGYTF
TRBJ1-5	15	TRBV7-6	NA	TRBD1	TGTGCCAGCAGTTCCGACAGGGGCCCTAATCAGCCCCAGCATTTT	CASSSDRGPNQPQHF
TRBJ2-3	15	TRBV28	NA	TRBD2	TGTGCCAGCAGCCTTATAGGGGAGGGGACAGATACGCAGTATTTT	CASSLIGEGTDTQYF
TRBJ2-2	17	TRBV11-2	NA	TRBD2	TGTGCCAGCAGCCCTCGGACTAGCGGACCGAACACCGGGGAGCTGTTTTTT	CASSPRTSGPNTGELFF
TRBJ2-5	17	TRBV7-7	few	NA	TGTGCCAGCAGCTTAGCGCTCATCAATAGCGGCTCGGAGACCCAGTACTTC	CASSLALINSGSETQYF
TRBJ1-5	17	TRBV12-3/TRBV12-4	NA	NA	TGTGCCAGCAGTTGGGGGACGGATAGAGGGAGTAATCAGCCCCAGCATTTT	CASSWGTDRGSNQPQHF
TRBJ2-3	14	TRBV6-5	few	NA	TGTGCCAGCAGTTACCGGGTAGGGGCAGATACGCAGTATTTT	CASSYRVGADTQYF
TRBJ2-7	15	TRBV4-2	few	NA	NA	CASSQAVGMGTPSAF
TRBJ2-5	15	TRBV7-8	many	NA	TGTGCCAGCAGCGTCCACTTCCGGGAGCAAGAGACCCAGTACTTC	CASSVHFREQETQYF
TRBJ2-3	16	TRBV9	few	TRBD2	TGTGCCAGCAGCGTGAGCGTCGGGCGGGAGAAAGATACGCAGTATTTT	CASSVSVGREKDTQYF
TRBJ1-2	14	TRBV14	NA	TRBD1	TGTGCCAGCAGCCCGACAGGGTCCGGCTATGGCTACACCTTC	CASSPTGSGYGYTF
TRBJ2-6	19	TRBV7-2	many	NA	TGTGCCAGCACAGGTACGGCGGGAAGAGGACCCTCTGGGGCCAACGTCCTGACTTTC	CASTGTAGRGPSGANVLTF
TRBJ2-5	15	TRBV7-2	many	TRBD2	TGTGCCAGCAGCCTGACTAGCGGGTTTCAAGAGACCCAGTACTTC	CASSLTSGFQETQYF
TRBJ2-7	15	TRBV7-2	NA	TRBD1	TGTGCCAGCAGCCTAAATCCGGGACAGACCTACGAGCAGTACTTC	CASSLNPGQTYEQYF
TRBJ2-1	15	TRBV7-3	NA	TRBD2	TGTGCCAGCAGCTTGACTAGCGGGGCCGACGATGAGCAGTTCTTC	CASSLTSGADDEQFF
TRBJ1-1	14	TRBV19	NA	TRBD1	TGTGCCAGTAAGCTCGACAGGGGGAACACTGAAGCTTTCTTT	CASKLDRGNTEAFF
TRBJ2-2	12	TRBV12-3/TRBV12-4	once	NA	TGTGCCAGCAGTTTAATGGTCGGGGAGCTGTTTTTT	CASSLMVGELFF
TRBJ2-7	12	TRBV20-1	NA	NA	TGCAGTGCTAGACAGGGTTTCTACGAGCAGTACTTC	CSARQGFYEQYF
TRBJ2-1	17	TRBV6-2/TRBV6-3	few	NA	TGTGCCAGCAGTTATCTAGGGGTGTCGGAACCTAACAATGAGCAGTTCTTC	CASSYLGVSEPNNEQFF
TRBJ2-2	15	TRBV6-2/TRBV6-3	NA	NA	TGTGCCAGCAGTTGGGGCACGGATGACACCGGGGAGCTGTTTTTT	CASSWGTDDTGELFF
TRBJ2-1	14	TRBV7-2	few	NA	TGTGCCAGCAGCTTAGTTGTGGTTCTCAATGAGCAGTTCTTC	CASSLVVVLNEQFF
TRBJ2-2	18	TRBV4-3	NA	TRBD2	TGCGCCAGCAGCCAAAACCTAGCGGGAGGGCCGAACACCGGGGAGCTGTTTTTT	CASSQNLAGGPNTGELFF
TRBJ2-1	14	TRBV28	NA	NA	TGTGCCAGCAGAGGAGGGCAACGAACGAATGAGCAGTTCTTC	CASRGGQRTNEQFF
TRBJ1-1	17	TRBV6-1	NA	TRBD1	TGTGCCAGCAGTGTTCCGGGACAGGGTCATATGAACACTGAAGCTTTCTTT	CASSVPGQGHMNTEAFF
TRBJ2-3	13	TRBV7-3	few	NA	TGTGCCAGCAGCTCTGTACGCACAGATACGCAGTATTTT	CASSSVRTDTQYF
TRBJ2-3	13	TRBV7-2	NA	NA	TGTGCCAGCAGCGTCCAGGGGCGGAATACGCAGTATTTT	CASSVQGRNTQYF
TRBJ1-5	14	TRBV18	few	NA	TGTGCCAGCTCACCGGACAGTAGCAATCAGCCCCAGCATTTT	CASSPDSSNQPQHF
TRBJ1-2	13	TRBV27	NA	NA	TGTGCCAGCAGTCCCCGACAGAACTATGGCTACACCTTC	CASSPRQNYGYTF